Shown below are 15 T cell receptor beta chains from a single sample sequenced in a study of T-cell reconstitution after alpha-beta-depleted transplantation in children. Preparation of the TCRbeta library involved a method that used unique molecular identifiers. TCRdb reprocessed the PCR reads via MiXCR and lists one record per CDR3 protein. The sample gives about 100,000 distinct CDR3 sequences, 6% of which show up once; 5.5% to 7% is in the top ten. The sample consisted of PBMCs, mostly from graft donor cells, taken 60 days after TCRalphabeta/CD19-depleted stem cell transplant. The receptor source for this set is a female patient aged 2 to 10 who had a stem cell transplant for Fanconi anemia, so the T cells may come from the graft donor.

This clonotype has at least ten counts. The rearrangement uses TRBV4-2 and TRBJ2-7, with D perhaps given as TRBD1 or TRBD2 (5 bases each). Germline V gives CDR1 LGHNA, CDR2 YNFKEQ. This CDR3 region has 15 residues. Trimming took off 4 bases at V and 2 bases at J, with 15 bases between the two ends. The CDR3 sequence: CASSRNRDHAYEQYF. The CDR3 bases are TGTGCCAGCAGCCGGAACCGGGACCACGCCTACGAGCAGTACTTC.

This clonotype was found many times. The V and J genes are TRBV11-3 and TRBJ2-1; 12 nucleotides align to TRBD2. CDR1 is SGHNT and CDR2 is YENEEA in the germline V gene. J lost 0 bases, V lost 1 base, and 7 bases had no gene match. The CDR3 sequence is 19 residues long. Here the CDR3 reads CASSLVGLGLAGSYNEQFF. The CDR3 region has the DNA TGTGCCAGCAGCTTAGTAGGTTTGGGACTAGCGGGCTCCTACAATGAGCAGTTCTTC. Using reference TRBV11-3 and TRBJ2-1 for the parts outside the CDR3, the full variable domain is EAGVVQSPRYKIIEKKQPVAFWCNPISGHNTLYWYLQNLGQGPELLIRYENEEAVDDSQLPKDRFSAERLKGVDSTLKIQPAELGDSAVYLCASSLVGLGLAGSYNEQFFGPGTRLTVL.

This clonotype has at least ten counts. V is TRBV18 and J is TRBJ2-3; 10 bases line up with TRBD2. Germline lookup yields CDR1 KGHSH and CDR2 LQKENI. V was clipped by 2 bases and J by 0 bases; unmatched bases: 11. This CDR3 has 19 amino acids. CDR3 sequence (DNA): TGTGCCAGCTCACCAGGTCTAGCGGGGGTACTACTCAGCACAGATACGCAGTATTTT. This sequence encodes CASSPGLAGVLLSTDTQYF.

This clonotype has ten or more counts. The chain carries TRBV2 and TRBJ2-7, with D unclear. Trimming left V 6 bases short and J 5 bases short, with 11 bases between. Germline CDR1 SNHLY, CDR2 FYNNEI. The CDR3 extends over 12 amino acids. CDR3 bases: TGTGCCAGCAGGGCGGACCATAACGAGCAGTACTTC. Translation gives CASRADHNEQYF. Together with reference TRBV2 and TRBJ2-7, the CDR3 gives the full variable domain: EPEVTQTPSHQVTQMGQEVILRCVPISNHLYFYWYRQILGQKVEFLVSFYNNEISEKSEIFDDQFSVERPDGSNFTLKIRSTKLEDSAMYFCASRADHNEQYFGPGTRLTVT.

At least ten counts were recorded for this clonotype. The chain combines TRBV12-3 or TRBV12-4 with TRBJ1-2; D gene unclear. This CDR3 has 11 residues. Trimming shortened V by 5 bases and J by 2 bases, and 3 bases separated the two germline ends. The CDR3 bases are TGTGCCAGCAGTCAGAACTATGGCTACACCTTC. Translating it yields CASSQNYGYTF.

The chain is built from TRBV5-1 and TRBJ2-7; TRBD2 matches 10 bases. The CDR3 contains 15 residues. Germline V lookup: CDR1 SGHRS, CDR2 YFSETQ. Unmatched junction bases numbered 8, after V lost 3 bases and J lost 5 bases. CDR3 nucleotides: TGCGCCAGCAGCTGGAAGCGGGAGGGCCCGGACGAGCAGTACTTC. Translating gives CASSWKREGPDEQYF.

This clonotype was counted ten times or more. This chain uses TRBV5-1 with TRBJ1-1; D is uncertain. V lost 0 bases, J lost 3 bases, and 15 bases lay in between. The CDR3 has 16 residues. Looked up from germline, CDR1 is SGHRS and CDR2 is YFSETQ. The CDR3 is CASSLVSSWWDTEAFF. In DNA, the CDR3 is TGCGCCAGCAGCTTGGTCTCCTCGTGGTGGGACACTGAAGCTTTCTTT. The full variable domain, rest sourced from reference TRBV5-1 and TRBJ1-1, is KAGVTQTPRYLIKTRGQQVTLSCSPISGHRSVSWYQQTPGQGLQFLFEYFSETQRNKGNFPGRFSGRQFSNSRSEMNVSTLELGDSALYLCASSLVSSWWDTEAFFGQGTRLTVV.

This clonotype was seen repeatedly, ten times or more. The chain employs TRBV28 and TRBJ2-3, with D tentatively TRBD1 (5 bases). Deletions cut 2 bases from V and 6 bases from J, with 12 bases between. The CDR3 covers 14 residues. Germline CDR1 MDHEN, CDR2 SYDVKM. The CDR3 sequence: CASSLNPRADTQYF. CDR3 sequence (DNA): TGTGCCAGCAGTTTAAACCCCAGGGCCGATACGCAGTATTTT.

This clonotype was seen a few times. The chain couples TRBV25-1 to TRBJ2-2, with D possibly matching TRBD2 (6 bases). This CDR3 has 14 amino acids. Deletions cut 4 bases from V and 6 bases from J, with 12 bases between. Germline CDR1 MGHDK, CDR2 SYGVNS. DNA of the CDR3: TGTGCCAGCAGTGTTGGGGGGTTCGCCGGGGAGCTGTTTTTT. Its protein is CASSVGGFAGELFF.

At least ten counts were recorded for this clonotype. The chain combines TRBV29-1 with TRBJ2-5, with TRBD2 matching 7 bases. This CDR3 contains 12 residues. The germline V gene has CDR1 SQVTM and CDR2 ANQGSEA. Unmatched junction bases numbered 3, after V lost 4 bases and J lost 4 bases. As DNA, the CDR3 is TGCAGCGTTGTGGGGGGGGGAGAGACCCAGTACTTC. Translation gives CSVVGGGETQYF.

This rearrangement joins TRBV2 to TRBJ2-3, with 9 nucleotides matching TRBD1. Germline CDR1 SNHLY, CDR2 FYNNEI. The CDR3 covers 19 residues. V dropped 5 bases and J dropped 0; count of bases not matched to a gene: 15. The CDR3 is CASSPHLRQGETSTDTQYF. The DNA for the CDR3 is TGTGCCAGCAGTCCGCATTTGAGACAGGGGGAAACTAGCACAGATACGCAGTATTTT.

This clonotype occurred many times. The CDR3 reads CASSPPASGGPLSNTGELFF. As DNA, the CDR3 is TGTGCCAGCAGTCCCCCAGCCAGCGGGGGGCCCCTATCGAACACCGGGGAGCTGTTTTTT. The chain has TRBV28 and TRBJ2-2, with 9 bases identical to TRBD2. The CDR3 is 20 residues long. V shed 5 bases and J 0 bases; nucleotides not matched to a gene: 16. From germline, CDR1 is MDHEN and CDR2 SYDVKM.

This clonotype was seen at least ten times. The genes are TRBV20-1 and TRBJ2-5; perhaps TRBD2 as D (6 bases). From germline, CDR1 is DFQATT and CDR2 SNEGSKA (reference sequence). V gave up 0 bases and J gave up 8 bases, with 22 bases separating them. CDR3 size: 16 residues. The CDR3 nucleotides read TGCAGTGCTAGAGATCGGACCGGACTACAGAAGAACACCCAGTACTTC. Its translation: CSARDRTGLQKNTQYF.

This clonotype was seen only a few times. In nucleotides, the CDR3 is TGCAGTGTTAGGAGGGCCGAGGTTGAGCAGTTCTTC. Translating it yields CSVRRAEVEQFF. The V gene is TRBV20-1, the J gene TRBJ2-1, with D possibly matching TRBD2 (6 bases). Germline CDR1 DFQATT, CDR2 SNEGSKA (reference sequence). The CDR3 runs 12 residues. Trimming cost V 7 bases and J 9 bases, with 16 bases left between them.

There are many counts of this clonotype. This chain links TRBV20-1 with TRBJ2-1, with 13 bases fitting TRBD2. With V trimmed by 7 bases and J by 0 bases, 12 bases remained unmatched. From germline, CDR1 is DFQATT and CDR2 SNEGSKA (reference sequence). The CDR3 length is 18 residues. In DNA, the CDR3 is TGCAGTGTCCCGATCCGTTGGACTAGCGGGGGCTCCTACAATGAGCAGTTCTTC. The encoded protein is CSVPIRWTSGGSYNEQFF.